This entry lists 8 T cell receptor beta chains sequenced from one sample in a study of identical twins. TCRdb recomputed calls from the 5' RACE reads with MiXCR, one row per CDR3 protein. The sample contains roughly 720,000 distinct CDR3 sequences, 15% to 20% of which appear only once. These data were likewise used in another study, on T cells expressing NK-cell markers.

The sample comprised PBMCs. The receptors here all came from a woman younger than 35 in good health.

This clonotype was found a few times. The rearrangement uses TRBV20-1 and TRBJ2-3; D is uncertain. The CDR3 contains 12 residues. Germline V gene sequence: CDR1 DFQATT, CDR2 SNEGSKA (reference sequence). The V gene lost 8 bases and the J gene lost 0 bases, with 9 bases spanning the gap. CDR3 amino acids: CSSALSTDTQYF. For the CDR3, the DNA is TGCAGTTCGGCACTTAGCACAGATACGCAGTATTTT.

The chain recombines TRBV15 with TRBJ2-5, with 9 bases that match TRBD1. The germline gives CDR1 LNHNV, CDR2 YYDKDF (reference sequence). The CDR3 runs 16 residues. J gave up 4 bases and V 1 base, and 7 bases lay outside the gene matches. The CDR3 loop reads CATSRGTGEGRETQYF. The CDR3 DNA reads as TGTGCCACCAGCAGAGGGACAGGGGAAGGTCGAGAGACCCAGTACTTC.

The gene calls are TRBV14 and TRBJ1-1, with 7 bases lining up with TRBD1. V shed 4 bases, J shed 0 bases, and the junction held 5 bases outside the gene matches. This CDR3 contains 15 residues. Germline assignment: CDR1 SGHDN and CDR2 FVKESK. The CDR3 nucleotides are TGTGCCAGCAGCCGACTGACAGGGATGAACACTGAAGCTTTCTTT. It yields the protein CASSRLTGMNTEAFF.

This chain links TRBV13 with TRBJ2-3, with D possibly being TRBD2 (6 bases). Trimming shortened V by 2 bases and J by 5 bases, and 11 bases separated the two germline ends. The CDR3 is 14 residues long. Germline assignment: CDR1 PRHDT and CDR2 FYEKMQ (reference sequence). In DNA, the CDR3 is TGTGCCAGCAGCTTAAGGCGGGGCGTAGATACGCAGTATTTT. Its protein is CASSLRRGVDTQYF. The variable domain in full, completed from reference TRBV13 and TRBJ2-3, reads AAGVIQSPRHLIKEKRETATLKCYPIPRHDTVYWYQQGPGQDPQFLISFYEKMQSDKGSIPDRFSAQQFSDYHSELNMSSLELGDSALYFCASSLRRGVDTQYFGPGTRLTVL.

This clonotype was detected a few times. This chain connects TRBV7-8 to TRBJ1-1; D is uncertain. The CDR3 length is 13 residues. Germline V gene sequence: CDR1 SGHVS, CDR2 FQNEAQ. Trimming pared 5 bases from V and 0 bases from J, leaving 7 bases between. In DNA, the CDR3 is TGTGCCAGCAGCCAACCAATGAACACTGAAGCTTTCTTT. As protein: CASSQPMNTEAFF.

This clonotype was seen a few times. The V call is TRBV5-1, the J call TRBJ2-3; tentative D call: TRBD2 (6 bases). The germline V gene has CDR1 SGHRS and CDR2 YFSETQ. The CDR3 covers 15 residues. V was pared by 0 bases and J by 6 bases, with 14 bases between. This chain's CDR3 is CASSLVGRGADTQYF. The CDR3 DNA is TGCGCCAGCAGCTTGGTCGGGAGAGGCGCGGATACGCAGTATTTT.

In its sample, this clonotype was seen many times. This rearrangement joins TRBV12-3 or TRBV12-4 to TRBJ2-5; D gene uncertain. The CDR3 totals 12 residues. The V and J ends lost 5 bases and 4 bases respectively, with 8 bases between them. CDR3 protein: CASSPGGETQYF. The CDR3, as DNA: TGTGCCAGCAGTCCCGGCGGAGAGACCCAGTACTTC.

The rearrangement links TRBV27 to TRBJ2-5; 9 bases fit TRBD2. The J segment lost 5 bases and the V segment lost 9 bases, leaving 10 bases of the junction unmatched. The CDR3 has 14 residues. The germline gives CDR1 MNHEY, CDR2 SMNVEV (reference sequence). CDR3 residues: CASQALAGDETQYF. The CDR3 DNA follows: TGTGCCAGTCAGGCCTTAGCGGGAGACGAGACCCAGTACTTC.